Each of the 8 T cell receptor beta chains below was sequenced from the same sample in a study of beta chain features in type 1 diabetes (dated by TCRdb to about 2018). General study outcomes and caveats: In all four CD4+ subsets, TCRB CDR3 length was moderately but significantly shorter in type 1 diabetes patients.

Library generation was performed with the immunoSEQ multiplex PCR assay. All of the isolated RNA was reverse transcribed with the High Capacity cDNA Reverse Transcription Kit, so expressed TCRB transcripts were sequenced. The clones in this table, taken by TCRdb from immuneACCESS, are in-frame only. Not every clone is retained; where verified, under half of the shortfall comes from an unresolved V gene, and the cause of the rest is unknown. Across this sample there are fewer than 300,000 clones, with about a tenth seen only once. The biggest ten clones account for about 0.018% of the sample. Antigens for these TCRs are unknown. The specimen was naive CD4+ T cells from blood. Sample cell subset or site, as interpreted from the label and publication: true naive CD4+ T cells. The receptors stem from a man under 40 with type 1 diabetes.

The chain joins TRBV4-1 to TRBJ2-3; D perhaps matches TRBD1 (5 bases). The CDR3 loop spans 15 amino acids. The germline CDR1 and CDR2 sequences are MGHRA and YSYEKL. Trimming took off 2 bases at V and 2 bases at J, with 11 bases between the two ends. CDR3 loop: CASSQQGKTTDTQYF. As DNA, the CDR3 is TGCGCCAGCAGCCAACAGGGAAAGACCACAGATACGCAGTATTTT.

V is TRBV5-1 and J is TRBJ2-5; 13 bases are a match to TRBD2. The germline gives CDR1 SGHRS, CDR2 YFSETQ. V was clipped by 1 base and J by 9 bases; unmatched bases: 12. The CDR3 loop spans 17 amino acids. The CDR3 loop reads CASSLTLTGTSGESQYF. The CDR3 nucleotides are TGCGCCAGCAGCTTGACACTTACCGGGACTAGCGGGGAGTCCCAGTACTTC.

This chain links TRBV5-1 with TRBJ2-1; D remains ambiguous. Germline V CDR1 and CDR2: SGHRS, YFSETQ. The CDR3 totals 15 residues. The V and J ends lost 5 bases and 0 bases respectively, with 12 bases between them. CDR3 residues: CASSRARSSYNEQFF. In nucleotides, the CDR3 is TGCGCCAGCAGTCGCGCCCGGAGCTCCTACAATGAGCAGTTCTTC.

The chain links TRBV4-3 to TRBJ1-5; the D gene is possibly TRBD1 (6 bases). The germline V gene has CDR1 LGHNA and CDR2 YSLEER. V lost 5 bases and J 2 bases, leaving 10 bases between the germline ends. There are 14 residues in the CDR3. CDR3: CASSFPGGNQPQHF. CDR3 sequence (DNA): TGCGCCAGCAGCTTCCCAGGGGGCAATCAGCCCCAGCATTTT.

This chain connects TRBV4-2 to TRBJ2-7, with 10 bases matching TRBD2. Per the germline V gene, CDR1 is LGHNA and CDR2 is YNFKEQ. The length of the CDR3 is 16 residues. The V and J ends lost 3 bases and 12 bases, in that order; junction bases with no gene match: 17. CDR3 loop: CASSHATSGVPPRAYF. The CDR3 DNA is TGTGCCAGCAGCCACGCTACTAGCGGGGTACCCCCTCGAGCGTACTTC.

This clone came up a few times. The J gene is TRBJ1-2, the V gene TRBV2; D gene unclear. Deletions cut 6 bases from V and 4 bases from J, with 15 bases between. CDR3 size: 14 residues. Germline values: CDR1 SNHLY, CDR2 FYNNEI. CDR3 in amino acids: CASRREGVLYGYTF. The CDR3 nucleotides are TGTGCCAGCAGGAGGGAGGGCGTACTCTATGGCTACACCTTC.

This clone has only a few counts. The rearrangement joins TRBV29-1 to TRBJ1-1; tentatively, D is TRBD1 (5 bases). From germline, CDR1 is SQVTM and CDR2 ANQGSEA. There are 14 residues in the CDR3. V dropped 0 bases and J dropped 1 base, with 9 bases sitting between them. The CDR3 protein is CSVEDGGWNTEAFF. CDR3 nucleotide sequence: TGCAGCGTTGAAGACGGGGGGTGGAACACTGAAGCTTTCTTT.

CDR3 bases: TGTGCCAGCAGTCTGCAGGGTTGGGGTCAGCCCCAGCATTTT. It codes for CASSLQGWGQPQHF. This chain connects TRBV27 to TRBJ1-5, with a tentative D call TRBD1 (5 bases). The CDR3 extends over 14 amino acids. Trimming pared 5 bases from V and 6 bases from J, leaving 14 bases between. The V gene's germline CDR1 is MNHEY and CDR2 SMNVEV (reference sequence).